The 21 T cell receptor beta chains in this list originate from one sample, sequenced in a study of stem cell transplantation in POMP-related autoinflammatory disease. The data were produced by immunoSEQ multiplex PCR, yet TCRdb's version contains in-frame clones alone and is incomplete. There are tens of thousands of clones in the sample; about nine tenths occur only once, and 0.5% to 0.75% lies in the top ten. Sequencing used CD4+ T cells from PBMCs, obtained after stem cell transplantation. The source is a human patient with POMP-related autoinflammation and immune dysregulation (PRAID). Some T cells may be transferred from the graft donor.

The chain recombines TRBV15 with TRBJ1-2; D is perhaps TRBD1 (6 bases). V lost 1 base, J lost 2 bases, and 11 bases lay in between. CDR3 length: 15 residues. Per the germline V gene, CDR1 is LNHNV and CDR2 is YYDKDF (reference sequence). The CDR3 reads CATSRGTGSNYGYTF. CDR3 DNA sequence: TGTGCCACCAGCAGAGGAACAGGGTCGAACTATGGCTACACCTTC. The entire variable domain, with the rest obtained from reference TRBV15 and TRBJ1-2, is as follows: DAMVIQNPRYQVTQFGKPVTLSCSQTLNHNVMYWYQQKSSQAPKLLFHYYDKDFNNEADTPDNFQSRRPNTSFCFLDIRSPGLGDTAMYLCATSRGTGSNYGYTFGSGTRLTVV.

Concerning this clone: At the DNA level, this CDR3 is encoded by other sequences in the same sample as well. The chain combines TRBV10-3 with TRBJ1-1, with D perhaps matching TRBD1 (6 bases). The CDR3 extends over 13 amino acids. The V end was cut by 3 bases, the J end by 3 bases, with 8 bases between. Looked up from germline, CDR1 is ENHRY and CDR2 is SYGVKD. The CDR3 sequence: CAISDRGDTEAFF. As DNA, the CDR3 is TGTGCCATCAGTGACAGGGGAGACACTGAAGCTTTCTTT.

V gene TRBV11-2 combines with J gene TRBJ1-3; unclear D gene. The CDR3 loop spans 13 amino acids. The germline V gene encodes CDR1 SGHAT and CDR2 FQNNGV. Trimming pared 0 bases from V and 4 bases from J, leaving 4 bases between. The DNA for the CDR3 is TGTGCCAGCAGCTTAGAGACAGGAAACACCATATATTTT. Translation gives CASSLETGNTIYF.

The rearrangement links TRBV6-5 to TRBJ1-6; D is unclear. This CDR3 has 15 residues. Trimming removed 0 bases at V and 6 bases at J, with 9 bases between. Germline V gene sequence: CDR1 MNHEY, CDR2 SVGAGI. CDR3 in DNA: TGTGCCAGCAGTTACTCGGCAGTCCCTAATTCACCCCTCCACTTT. It yields the protein CASSYSAVPNSPLHF.

Turning to this clone: Distinct nucleotide sequences in the sample also encode this CDR3. This chain links TRBV7-9 with TRBJ1-5; 10 nucleotides line up with TRBD1. Trimming took 1 base from V and 4 from J; bases not matched to a gene: 1. The CDR3 loop spans 15 amino acids. In germline, CDR1 is SEHNR, CDR2 FQNEAQ (reference sequence). CDR3 DNA: TGTGCCAGCAGCTTAGGGACAGGGGGAAATCAGCCCCAGCATTTT. This translates into CASSLGTGGNQPQHF. The whole variable domain, remainder taken from reference TRBV7-9 and TRBJ1-5, is DTGVSQNPRHKITKRGQNVTFRCDPISEHNRLYWYRQTLGQGPEFLTYFQNEAQLEKSRLLSDRFSAERPKGSFSTLEIQRTEQGDSAMYLCASSLGTGGNQPQHFGDGTRLSIL.

The chain employs TRBV28 and TRBJ2-7; D may correspond to TRBD1 or TRBD2 (6 bases each). This CDR3 is 17 amino acids long. Looked up from germline, CDR1 is MDHEN and CDR2 is SYDVKM. Trimming pared 5 bases from V and 3 bases from J, leaving 23 bases between. The CDR3 nucleotides read TGTGCCAGCAGTGCGGGGACATTTTATGAGGGGGGCTACGAGCAGTACTTC. It codes for CASSAGTFYEGGYEQYF.

As to this clone: This specimen includes other DNA sequences encoding the same CDR3. This chain links TRBV5-1 with TRBJ2-3; D is undetermined. Trimming shortened V by 2 bases and J by 4 bases, and 5 bases separated the two germline ends. Per the germline V gene, CDR1 is SGHRS and CDR2 is YFSETQ. CDR3 length equals 12 residues. The CDR3 is CASSFGSDTQYF. DNA for the CDR3: TGCGCCAGCAGCTTTGGGTCAGATACGCAGTATTTT.

The table lists this clone with a few counts. V usage is TRBV5-1 and J usage is TRBJ1-3; unclear D gene. The V gene's germline CDR1 is SGHRS and CDR2 YFSETQ. The CDR3 runs 12 residues. Trimming removed 3 bases from V and 4 bases from J, with 5 bases in between. The DNA of the CDR3 is TGCGCCAGCAGCTGGGAAGGAAACACCATATATTTT. The encoded protein is CASSWEGNTIYF.

The chain is built from TRBV27 and TRBJ2-7; D is ambiguous. V was pared by 4 bases and J by 5 bases, with 6 bases between. CDR3 length: 11 residues. Per the germline V gene, CDR1 is MNHEY and CDR2 is SMNVEV (reference sequence). The CDR3 is CASSYADEQYV. The CDR3, as DNA: TGTGCCAGCAGTTATGCCGACGAGCAGTACGTC.

The chain employs TRBV6-5 and TRBJ2-7; possible D gene TRBD1, 5 bases. V lost 2 bases to trimming and J lost 4 bases, with 12 bases between them. This CDR3 contains 14 residues. CDR1 is MNHEY and CDR2 is SVGAGI in the germline V gene. CDR3 amino acids: CASSYRGSGYEQYF. CDR3 DNA: TGTGCCAGCAGTTACAGGGGTAGTGGGTACGAGCAGTACTTC.

The chain couples TRBV13 to TRBJ2-3; D possibly corresponds to TRBD1 (6 bases). From germline, CDR1 is PRHDT and CDR2 FYEKMQ (reference sequence). CDR3 size: 16 residues. The V end lost 0 bases, the J end lost 0 bases, and 10 bases lay between the germline ends. CDR3 loop: CASSLGWTASTDTQYF. The CDR3 coding sequence is TGTGCCAGCAGCTTAGGGTGGACAGCTAGCACAGATACGCAGTATTTT. Using reference TRBV13 and TRBJ2-3 for the parts outside the CDR3, the full variable domain is AAGVIQSPRHLIKEKRETATLKCYPIPRHDTVYWYQQGPGQDPQFLISFYEKMQSDKGSIPDRFSAQQFSDYHSELNMSSLELGDSALYFCASSLGWTASTDTQYFGPGTRLTVL.

This chain joins TRBV6-2 or TRBV6-3 and TRBJ1-4; the D gene is possibly TRBD1 (6 bases). The ends were cut back, 6 bases at V and 4 bases at J, with 12 bases in the middle. The CDR3 loop spans 14 amino acids. Germline CDR1 and CDR2: MNHEY and SVGEGT. The CDR3 DNA is TGTGCCAGCAGCCGATCAGGGGATAATGAAAAACTGTTTTTT. Translating it yields CASSRSGDNEKLFF.

The genes are TRBV5-5 and TRBJ1-3; possibly TRBD1 for D (6 bases). CDR3 size: 15 residues. The germline V and J ends were trimmed by 4 bases and 3 bases, with 14 bases remaining between them. Per germline, CDR1 SGHKS and CDR2 YYEKEE (reference sequence). CDR3 DNA: TGTGCCAGCAGCCGATACCTAGGGGGTGGAAACACCATATATTTT. It yields the protein CASSRYLGGGNTIYF. Looking up the rest from reference TRBV5-5 and TRBJ1-3 gives the full variable domain: DAGVTQSPTHLIKTRGQQVTLRCSPISGHKSVSWYQQVLGQGPQFIFQYYEKEERGRGNFPDRFSARQFPNYSSELNVNALLLGDSALYLCASSRYLGGGNTIYFGEGSWLTVV.

This rearrangement joins TRBV2 to TRBJ2-7, with D possibly matching TRBD1 (5 bases). The CDR3 totals 12 residues. V was cut by 4 bases and J by 7 bases, with 11 bases left in between. Per germline, CDR1 SNHLY and CDR2 FYNNEI. The chain's CDR3 is CASSVRVGEQYF. DNA for the CDR3: TGTGCCAGCAGTGTCAGGGTGGGGGAGCAGTACTTC.

The V call is TRBV29-1, the J call TRBJ1-5; TRBD1 is a possible D gene (5 bases). From germline, CDR1 is SQVTM and CDR2 ANQGSEA. The CDR3 length is 12 residues. V was trimmed by 4 bases and J by 4 bases, leaving 8 bases between them. The CDR3 DNA follows: TGCAGCGTTGGACAGTCTAATCAGCCCCAGCATTTT. Its translation is CSVGQSNQPQHF.

The chain joins TRBV4-2 to TRBJ2-5; D possibly matches TRBD1 or TRBD2 (6 bases each). V shed 5 bases and J shed 1 base, with 11 bases lying between them. The CDR3 has 14 residues. Germline V CDR1 and CDR2: LGHNA, YNFKEQ. This chain's CDR3 is CASSIGGLQETQYF. CDR3 nucleotides: TGTGCCAGCAGCATCGGGGGCCTCCAAGAGACCCAGTACTTC.

This chain connects TRBV7-9 to TRBJ2-2, with D possibly being TRBD2 (6 bases). CDR3 size: 14 residues. Trimming pared 2 bases from V and 7 bases from J, leaving 11 bases between. CDR1 is SEHNR and CDR2 is FQNEAQ in the germline V gene (reference sequence). This CDR3 is CASSLQGGLGELFF. CDR3 bases: TGTGCCAGCAGCTTACAGGGAGGCCTCGGGGAGCTGTTTTTT. The full variable domain, rest sourced from reference TRBV7-9 and TRBJ2-2, is DTGVSQNPRHKITKRGQNVTFRCDPISEHNRLYWYRQTLGQGPEFLTYFQNEAQLEKSRLLSDRFSAERPKGSFSTLEIQRTEQGDSAMYLCASSLQGGLGELFFGEGSRLTVL.

The rearrangement joins TRBV15 to TRBJ1-5; no definite D call. The CDR3 spans 14 residues. Germline V gene data show CDR1 as LNHNV and CDR2 as YYDKDF (reference sequence). V gave up 0 bases and J gave up 9 bases, with 12 bases separating them. CDR3 sequence (DNA): TGTGCCACCAGCAGAGAGGCAGGTTGGGGGCCCCAGCATTTT. This sequence encodes CATSREAGWGPQHF.

This sequence joins TRBV6-5 and TRBJ2-1; the D is unclear. The CDR3 is made up of 13 amino acids. In germline, CDR1 is MNHEY, CDR2 SVGAGI. V was shortened by 7 bases and J by 3 bases, with 10 bases between the two germline ends. The CDR3 loop is CASTMSSYNEQFF. The CDR3 region has the DNA TGTGCCAGCACCATGAGTAGCTACAATGAGCAGTTCTTC.

The chain couples TRBV5-5 to TRBJ1-6; 9 bases agree with TRBD1. The germline V gene encodes CDR1 SGHKS and CDR2 YYEKEE (reference sequence). The CDR3 consists of 14 residues. The V gene end was trimmed by 1 base and the J gene end by 9 bases; junction bases not matched to a gene: 2. This chain's CDR3 is CASSLTDRGSPLHF. The CDR3 DNA reads as TGTGCCAGCAGCTTGACGGACAGGGGTTCACCCCTCCACTTT.

V is TRBV7-9 and J is TRBJ2-2; no definite D call. CDR1 SEHNR and CDR2 FQNEAQ come from the germline V gene (reference sequence). Trimming removed 0 bases at V and 6 bases at J, with 17 bases between. This CDR3 has 17 amino acids. Here the CDR3 reads CASSLAGLRRLPGELFF. CDR3 sequence (DNA): TGTGCCAGCAGCTTAGCTGGTTTAAGGCGGCTACCCGGGGAGCTGTTTTTT.